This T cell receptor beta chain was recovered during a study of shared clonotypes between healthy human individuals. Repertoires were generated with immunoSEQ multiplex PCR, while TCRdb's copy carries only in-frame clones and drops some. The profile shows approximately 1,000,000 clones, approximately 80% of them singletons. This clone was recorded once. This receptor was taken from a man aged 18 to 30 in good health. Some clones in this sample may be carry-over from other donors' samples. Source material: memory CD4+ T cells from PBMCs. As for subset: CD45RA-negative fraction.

CDR3 DNA: TGTGCTAGTGGTCCCGATGGGGGGCCAAGAGGCTACACCTTC. It codes for CASGPDGGPRGYTF. The genes are TRBV12-5 and TRBJ1-2, with D perhaps matching TRBD1 (6 bases). CDR3 length: 14 amino acids. V lost 5 bases and J 8 bases, leaving 18 bases between the germline ends. CDR1 and CDR2 (germline): LGHNT, FRNRAP. The complete variable domain, with remaining parts taken from reference TRBV12-5 and TRBJ1-2, reads DARVTQTPRHKVTEMGQEVTMRCQPILGHNTVFWYRQTMMQGLELLAYFRNRAPLDDSGMPKDRFSAEMPDATLATLKIQPSEPRDSAVYFCASGPDGGPRGYTFGSGTRLTVV.